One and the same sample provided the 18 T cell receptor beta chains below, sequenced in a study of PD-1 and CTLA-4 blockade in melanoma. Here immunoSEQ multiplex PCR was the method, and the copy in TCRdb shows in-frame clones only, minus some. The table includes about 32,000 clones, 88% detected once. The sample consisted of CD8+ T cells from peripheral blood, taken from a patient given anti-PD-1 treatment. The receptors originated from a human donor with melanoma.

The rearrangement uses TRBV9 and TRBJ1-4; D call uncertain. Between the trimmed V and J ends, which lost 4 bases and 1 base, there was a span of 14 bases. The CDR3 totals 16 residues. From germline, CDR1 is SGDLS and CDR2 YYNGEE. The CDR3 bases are TGTGCCAGCAGCCCAGCCGAGGCGCTAACTAATGAAAAACTGTTTTTT. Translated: CASSPAEALTNEKLFF. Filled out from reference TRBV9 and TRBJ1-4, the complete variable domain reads DSGVTQTPKHLITATGQRVTLRCSPRSGDLSVYWYQQSLDQGLQFLIQYYNGEERAKGNILERFSAQQFPDLHSELNLSSLELGDSALYFCASSPAEALTNEKLFFGSGTQLSVL.

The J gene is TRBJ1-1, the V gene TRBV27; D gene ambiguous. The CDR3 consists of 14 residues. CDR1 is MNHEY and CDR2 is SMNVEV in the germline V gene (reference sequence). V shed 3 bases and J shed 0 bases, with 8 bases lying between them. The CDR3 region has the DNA TGTGCCAGCAGTTTGAATCGTATGAACACTGAAGCTTTCTTT. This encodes CASSLNRMNTEAFF.

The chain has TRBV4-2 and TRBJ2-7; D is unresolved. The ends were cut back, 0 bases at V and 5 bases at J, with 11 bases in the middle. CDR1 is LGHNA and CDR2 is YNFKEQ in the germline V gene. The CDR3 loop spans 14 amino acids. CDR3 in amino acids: CASSQEGFRDEQYF. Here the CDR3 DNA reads TGTGCCAGCAGCCAAGAAGGGTTTAGGGACGAGCAGTACTTC.

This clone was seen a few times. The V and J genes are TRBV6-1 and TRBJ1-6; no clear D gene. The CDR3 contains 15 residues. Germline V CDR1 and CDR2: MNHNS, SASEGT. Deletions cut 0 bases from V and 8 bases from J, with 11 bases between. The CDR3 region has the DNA TGTGCCAGCAGTGAAGCGGAGCGGGGAGATTCACCCCTCCACTTT. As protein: CASSEAERGDSPLHF.

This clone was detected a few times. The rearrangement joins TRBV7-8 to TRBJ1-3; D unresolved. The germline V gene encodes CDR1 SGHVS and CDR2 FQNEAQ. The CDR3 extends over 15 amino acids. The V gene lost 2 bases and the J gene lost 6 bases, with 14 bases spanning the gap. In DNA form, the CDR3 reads TGTGCCAGCAGCTTACCATCGGGCCCCGAAAACACCATATATTTT. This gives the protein CASSLPSGPENTIYF.

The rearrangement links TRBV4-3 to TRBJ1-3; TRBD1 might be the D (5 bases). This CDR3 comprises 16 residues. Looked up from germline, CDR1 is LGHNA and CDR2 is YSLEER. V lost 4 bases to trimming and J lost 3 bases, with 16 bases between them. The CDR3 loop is CASSPGGAGLGNTIYF. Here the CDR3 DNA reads TGCGCCAGCAGCCCCGGAGGGGCTGGACTTGGAAACACCATATATTTT.

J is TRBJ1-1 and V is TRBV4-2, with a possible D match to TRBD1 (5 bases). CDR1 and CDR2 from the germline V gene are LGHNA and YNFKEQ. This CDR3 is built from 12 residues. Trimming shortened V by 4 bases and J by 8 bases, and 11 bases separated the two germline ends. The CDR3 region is CASSLGGAEAFF. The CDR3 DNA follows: TGTGCCAGCAGCCTAGGAGGGGCCGAAGCTTTCTTT.

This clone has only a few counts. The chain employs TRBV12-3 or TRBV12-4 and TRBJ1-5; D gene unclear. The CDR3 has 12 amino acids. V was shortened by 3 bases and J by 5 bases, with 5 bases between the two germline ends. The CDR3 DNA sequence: TGTGCCAGCAGTTTCGGGGATCAGCCCCAGCATTTT. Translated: CASSFGDQPQHF.

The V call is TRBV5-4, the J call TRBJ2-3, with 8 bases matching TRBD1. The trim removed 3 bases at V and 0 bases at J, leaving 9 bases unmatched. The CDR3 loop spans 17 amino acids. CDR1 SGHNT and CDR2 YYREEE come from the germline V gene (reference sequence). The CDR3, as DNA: TGTGCCAGCAGCTCCGCGGGACAGGATTTTAGCACAGATACGCAGTATTTT. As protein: CASSSAGQDFSTDTQYF.

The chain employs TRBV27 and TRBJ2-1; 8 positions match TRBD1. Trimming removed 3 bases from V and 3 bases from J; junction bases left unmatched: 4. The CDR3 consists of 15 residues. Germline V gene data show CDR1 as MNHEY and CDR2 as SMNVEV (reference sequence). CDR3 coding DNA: TGTGCCAGCAGTTTCGGAGGACAGGGCTACAATGAGCAGTTCTTC. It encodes CASSFGGQGYNEQFF.

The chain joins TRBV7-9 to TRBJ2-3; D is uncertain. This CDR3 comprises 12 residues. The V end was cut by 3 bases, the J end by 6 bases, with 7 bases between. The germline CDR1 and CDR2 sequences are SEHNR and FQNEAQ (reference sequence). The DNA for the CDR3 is TGTGCCAGCAGCTTGCTTAGCGATACGCAGTATTTT. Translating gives CASSLLSDTQYF.

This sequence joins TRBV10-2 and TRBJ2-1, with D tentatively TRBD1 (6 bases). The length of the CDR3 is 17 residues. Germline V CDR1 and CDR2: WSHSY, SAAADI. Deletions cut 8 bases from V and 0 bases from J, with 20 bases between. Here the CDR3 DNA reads TGCGCCAGCCCCCCCTCGGGACACCTTAGCTCCTACAATGAGCAGTTCTTC. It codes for CASPPSGHLSSYNEQFF.

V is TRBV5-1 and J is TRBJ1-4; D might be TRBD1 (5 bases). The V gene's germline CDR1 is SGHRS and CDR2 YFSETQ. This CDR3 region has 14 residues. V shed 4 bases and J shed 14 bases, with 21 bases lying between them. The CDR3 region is CASSPRGGTEPLFF. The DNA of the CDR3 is TGCGCCAGCAGCCCACGGGGGGGGACTGAGCCGCTGTTTTTT.

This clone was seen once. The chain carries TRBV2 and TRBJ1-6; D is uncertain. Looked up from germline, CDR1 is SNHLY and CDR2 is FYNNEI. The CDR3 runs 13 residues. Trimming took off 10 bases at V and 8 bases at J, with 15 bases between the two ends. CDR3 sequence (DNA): TGTGCCACCAGGACCTGGGGTGATTCACCCCTCCACTTT. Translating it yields CATRTWGDSPLHF.

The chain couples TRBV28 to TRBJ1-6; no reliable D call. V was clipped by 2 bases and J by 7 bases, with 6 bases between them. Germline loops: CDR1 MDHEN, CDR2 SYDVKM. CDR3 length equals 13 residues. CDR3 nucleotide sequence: TGTGCCAGCAGTTTAGAACAGAATTCACCCCTCCACTTT. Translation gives CASSLEQNSPLHF.

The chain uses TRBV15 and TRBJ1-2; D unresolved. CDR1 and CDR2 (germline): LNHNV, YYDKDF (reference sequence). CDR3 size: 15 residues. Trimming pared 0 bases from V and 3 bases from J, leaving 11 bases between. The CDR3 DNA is TGTGCCACCAGCAGAGATTGGTCTGGAGACTATGGCTACACCTTC. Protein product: CATSRDWSGDYGYTF.

CDR3 in amino acids: CASSLTGAGTEAFF. CDR3 sequence (DNA): TGTGCCAGCAGCCTGACAGGGGCTGGCACTGAAGCTTTCTTT. The V call is TRBV4-2, the J call TRBJ1-1; 8 bases match TRBD1. Germline assignment: CDR1 LGHNA and CDR2 YNFKEQ. Trimming removed 4 bases from V and 4 bases from J; junction bases left unmatched: 5. This CDR3 spans 14 amino acids.

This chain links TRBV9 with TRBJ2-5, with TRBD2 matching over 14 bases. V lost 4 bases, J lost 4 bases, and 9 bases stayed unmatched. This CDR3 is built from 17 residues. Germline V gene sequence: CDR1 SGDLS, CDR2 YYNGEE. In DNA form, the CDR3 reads TGTGCCAGCAGCCCAAGACTAGCGGGGGGGCCGGGAGAGACCCAGTACTTC. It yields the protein CASSPRLAGGPGETQYF.